The 30 T cell receptor beta chains below come from one sample, sequenced in a study of blood T cells in healthy people across ages. Primers used in a second PCR of about 7 to 12 cycles were a sample-barcoded 5' primer and a J-beta primer mix. Each CDR3 protein is one row after TCRdb ran MiXCR on the 5' RACE reads. The table has more than 700,000 distinct CDR3 sequences, 53% seen once; the top ten hold approximately 40%. Sequenced input: blood. The source of these receptors is an elderly man in good health.

The chain employs TRBV5-1 and TRBJ2-5, with D possibly TRBD2 on 5 matching bases. The germline V gene encodes CDR1 SGHRS and CDR2 YFSETQ. The CDR3 has 15 residues. V gave up 0 bases and J gave up 2 bases, with 11 bases separating them. This CDR3 reads CASSLVFRLQETQYF. CDR3 in DNA: TGCGCCAGCAGCTTGGTCTTCCGACTACAAGAGACCCAGTACTTC.

This clonotype was found many times. The chain employs TRBV29-1 and TRBJ2-1; 7 bases match TRBD2. V lost 4 bases, J lost 8 bases, and 14 bases stayed unmatched. Germline CDR1 is SQVTM and CDR2 is ANQGSEA. The CDR3 totals 15 residues. The CDR3 loop is CSVAPSGALVDEQFF. The CDR3 DNA reads TGCAGCGTTGCGCCTAGCGGAGCGCTAGTCGATGAGCAGTTCTTC.

This chain joins TRBV7-8 and TRBJ1-6, with a weak D call TRBD1 (5 bases). The CDR3 spans 15 residues. Germline loops: CDR1 SGHVS, CDR2 FQNEAQ. The V end was cut by 5 bases, the J end by 8 bases, with 16 bases between. In DNA form, the CDR3 reads TGTGCCAGCAGCCCTGAGGGGTCCTGGCATTCACCCCTCCACTTT. As protein: CASSPEGSWHSPLHF.

V and J are TRBV29-1 and TRBJ2-5; a possible D gene is TRBD2 (5 bases). CDR1 and CDR2 from the germline V gene are SQVTM and ANQGSEA. V was shortened by 7 bases and J by 4 bases, with 10 bases between the two germline ends. The CDR3 totals 11 residues. CDR3 sequence (DNA): TGCAGCGGCCTAGCTGGAGAGACCCAGTACTTC. Amino acid sequence: CSGLAGETQYF.

This clonotype occurred a few times. The rearrangement joins TRBV29-1 to TRBJ1-2; unclear D gene. The V gene's germline CDR1 is SQVTM and CDR2 ANQGSEA. This CDR3 contains 12 residues. Trimming shortened V by 1 base and J by 8 bases, and 11 bases separated the two germline ends. CDR3 residues: CSVEGEGGGYTF. CDR3 bases: TGCAGCGTTGAAGGGGAGGGAGGGGGCTACACCTTC.

This sequence joins TRBV6-5 and TRBJ2-5, with 10 bases aligning to TRBD2. The assigned J gene may be wrong: the sequence end matches TRBJ2-7 better. The CDR3 contains 16 residues. Germline CDR1 reads MNHEY; CDR2 reads SVGAGI. The CDR3 loop reads CASSYSMASGSHEQYF. DNA for the CDR3: TGTGCCAGCAGTTACTCGATGGCTAGCGGGAGCCACGAGCAGTACTTC.

This clonotype was counted a few times. The rearrangement links TRBV5-5 to TRBJ2-7; 9 nucleotides agree with TRBD1. The CDR3 spans 16 residues. After removal of 1 base from V and 4 bases from J, the junction contained 9 bases not matched to a gene. CDR1 SGHKS and CDR2 YYEKEE come from the germline V gene (reference sequence). DNA for the CDR3: TGTGCCAGCAGCTTGCATCCCCGGGACAGGGAGTACGAGCAGTACTTC. Translating it yields CASSLHPRDREYEQYF.

The chain combines TRBV4-2 with TRBJ1-5; TRBD1 is a possible D gene (6 bases). Germline assignment: CDR1 LGHNA and CDR2 YNFKEQ. This CDR3 has 17 amino acids. Between the trimmed V and J ends, which lost 2 bases and 1 base, there was a span of 15 bases. CDR3 loop: CASSQLGGIKSNQPQHF. The DNA for the CDR3 is TGTGCCAGCAGCCAATTAGGGGGGATTAAAAGCAATCAGCCCCAGCATTTT.

This clonotype was seen a handful of times. The chain is built from TRBV7-3 and TRBJ2-1; D may be TRBD1 (7 bases). Per the germline V gene, CDR1 is SGHTA and CDR2 is FQGTGA. CDR3 size: 16 residues. V shed 4 bases and J shed 4 bases, with 17 bases lying between them. The CDR3 DNA is TGTGCCAGCAGCTCCTTCGGACAGGCGGGGTACAATGAGCAGTTCTTC. Its protein is CASSSFGQAGYNEQFF.

There are many counts of this clonotype. V is TRBV29-1 and J is TRBJ2-7, with D uncertain. V dropped 5 bases and J dropped 2 bases, with 7 bases sitting between them. The CDR3 is made up of 11 amino acids. Germline CDR1 and CDR2: SQVTM and ANQGSEA. The CDR3 nucleotides read TGCAGCGTTTCACAGCCCTACGAGCAGTACTTC. This sequence encodes CSVSQPYEQYF.

Details on this clonotype: A much larger clonotype is one base distant, so this may be a read error. The chain is built from TRBV10-3 and TRBJ2-5; the D gene is possibly TRBD1 (6 bases). The germline gives CDR1 ENHRY, CDR2 SYGVKD. This CDR3 has 15 amino acids. The DNA of the CDR3 is TGTTCCATCAGTGACGGTCGACAGGCCCCAGAGACCCAGTACTTC. Amino acids: CSISDGRQAPETQYF.

Note on this clonotype: One end of the junction varies from germline; a read error may be responsible. The gene calls are TRBV29-1 and TRBJ2-4, with D tentatively TRBD2 (6 bases). CDR1 and CDR2 (germline): SQVTM, ANQGSEA. The CDR3 is 17 residues long. CDR3 protein: CGVEVGGSGSAKNIQYF. CDR3 DNA sequence: TGCGGCGTTGAAGTTGGAGGTAGCGGATCAGCCAAAAACATTCAGTACTTC.

This clonotype was detected only a few times. The chain has TRBV20-1 and TRBJ2-6; D uncertain. V lost 2 bases and J lost 0, with 11 bases in between. The CDR3 contains 16 residues. In germline, CDR1 is DFQATT, CDR2 SNEGSKA (reference sequence). The CDR3 protein is CSARFGNHSGANVLTF. CDR3 nucleotide sequence: TGCAGTGCTAGATTTGGAAATCACTCTGGGGCCAACGTCCTGACTTTC.

The V call is TRBV14, the J call TRBJ2-1, with D possibly matching TRBD2 (5 bases). With 1 base removed from V and 10 bases from J, the gap between germline ends came to 17 bases. The germline V gene encodes CDR1 SGHDN and CDR2 FVKESK. This CDR3 contains 15 residues. CDR3 nucleotides: TGTGCCAGCAGCCAAGGACAACTACTCGGCGGGGAGCAGTTCTTC. Protein product: CASSQGQLLGGEQFF. Combining the CDR3 with reference TRBV14 and TRBJ2-1 gives the whole variable domain EAGVTQFPSHSVIEKGQTVTLRCDPISGHDNLYWYRRVMGKEIKFLLHFVKESKQDESGMPNNRFLAERTGGTYSTLKVQPAELEDSGVYFCASSQGQLLGGEQFFGPGTRLTVL.

A word on this clonotype: At one of its ends the junction is not consistent with the germline gene, which may arise from a read error. The chain carries TRBV11-2 and TRBJ1-6, with 10 bases aligning to TRBD1. CDR3 size: 16 residues. The germline gives CDR1 SGHAT, CDR2 FQNNGV. This chain's CDR3 is CASSWGGQGSGSPPHF. CDR3 bases: TGTGCCAGCAGCTGGGGGGGACAGGGGTCGGGTTCACCCCCCCACTTT. Variable domain in full (rest from reference TRBV11-2 and TRBJ1-6): EAGVAQSPRYKIIEKRQSVAFWCNPISGHATLYWYQQILGQGPKLLIQFQNNGVVDDSQLPKDRFSAERLKGVDSTLKIQPAKLEDSAVYLCASSWGGQGSGSPPHFGNGTRLTVT.

V usage is TRBV5-5 and J usage is TRBJ2-7, with 7 bases matching TRBD1. This CDR3 spans 17 amino acids. CDR1 and CDR2 (germline): SGHKS, YYEKEE (reference sequence). The junction had 9 bases not matched to a gene; V was cut back by 0 bases and J by 0 bases. CDR3 sequence: CASSLAEGTDSSYEQYF. CDR3 sequence (DNA): TGTGCCAGCAGCTTGGCAGAAGGGACAGACTCCTCCTACGAGCAGTACTTC.

This sequence joins TRBV5-1 and TRBJ2-7; a possible D gene is TRBD1 (6 bases). The V end lost 8 bases, the J end lost 0 bases, and 15 bases lay between the germline ends. CDR1 and CDR2 from the germline V gene are SGHRS and YFSETQ. The length of the CDR3 is 14 residues. The CDR3 is CASSGTLISYEQYF. The CDR3 DNA follows: TGCGCCAGTTCCGGGACACTTATCTCCTACGAGCAGTACTTC.

J is TRBJ2-7 and V is TRBV5-1, with 8 bases lining up with TRBD2. The trim removed 2 bases at V and 7 bases at J, leaving 11 bases unmatched. The CDR3 loop spans 15 amino acids. The V gene's germline CDR1 is SGHRS and CDR2 YFSETQ. CDR3 sequence reads: CASSFGTRVNNEQYF. The CDR3 region has the DNA TGCGCCAGCAGCTTCGGGACTAGAGTGAACAATGAGCAGTACTTC.

The rearrangement links TRBV10-3 to TRBJ2-1; TRBD1 agrees at 9 bases. The CDR3 loop spans 12 amino acids. CDR1 and CDR2 (germline): ENHRY, SYGVKD. J was trimmed by 7 bases and V by 11 bases; bases with no gene match: 6. CDR3 sequence reads: CAVDRGGNEQFF. The CDR3 coding sequence is TGTGCCGTCGACAGGGGGGGGAATGAGCAGTTCTTC.

This sequence joins TRBV11-2 and TRBJ1-4; no reliable D call. The CDR3 runs 14 residues. Trimming left V 1 base short and J 4 bases short, with 7 bases between. The germline gives CDR1 SGHAT, CDR2 FQNNGV. The CDR3 coding sequence is TGTGCCAGCAGCTTAGGCAAGGGTAATGAAAAACTGTTTTTT. Translated: CASSLGKGNEKLFF.

V and J are TRBV20-1 and TRBJ2-7, with TRBD1 as a possible D gene (6 bases). The CDR3 consists of 14 residues. Germline CDR1 reads DFQATT; CDR2 reads SNEGSKA (reference sequence). V shed 6 bases and J shed 2 bases, with 17 bases lying between them. Here the CDR3 DNA reads TGCAGTGCCAAAATACAGGGAAATCCCTACGAGCAGTACTTC. It translates to CSAKIQGNPYEQYF.

This chain links TRBV20-1 with TRBJ2-3, with 10 bases lining up with TRBD2. The CDR3 is 15 residues long. CDR1 and CDR2 from the germline V gene are DFQATT and SNEGSKA (reference sequence). The trim removed 0 bases at V and 14 bases at J, leaving 14 bases unmatched. CDR3 residues: CSARDVSAGGGDAYF. The CDR3 nucleotides read TGCAGTGCTAGAGATGTATCAGCGGGAGGGGGGGACGCGTATTTT.

The chain uses TRBV28 and TRBJ2-3; possibly TRBD2 for D (5 bases). This CDR3 contains 15 residues. Germline assignment: CDR1 MDHEN and CDR2 SYDVKM. V was trimmed by 1 base and J by 5 bases, leaving 13 bases between them. CDR3 amino acids: CASSLLGGPRDTQYF. The CDR3 DNA is TGTGCCAGCAGTTTATTAGGCGGGCCGCGAGATACGCAGTATTTT.

This clonotype was seen more than once but under ten times. The chain joins TRBV3-1 to TRBJ2-2; the match to TRBD2 covers 10 bases. The CDR3 runs 15 residues. The V gene end was trimmed by 4 bases and the J gene end by 6 bases; junction bases not matched to a gene: 5. Germline CDR1 LGHDT, CDR2 YNNKEL (reference sequence). CDR3 residues: CASSPSGTSAGELFF. CDR3 coding DNA: TGTGCCAGCAGCCCCTCCGGGACTAGCGCCGGGGAGCTGTTTTTT.

The rearrangement uses TRBV24-1 and TRBJ2-1; TRBD2 agrees at 8 bases. The germline V gene encodes CDR1 KGHDR and CDR2 SFDVKD. The CDR3 has 14 amino acids. V shed 12 bases, J shed 7 bases, and the junction held 13 bases outside the gene matches. The CDR3 is CASTGSGSENEQFF. Written as DNA, the CDR3 is TGTGCCTCTACCGGGAGCGGGAGTGAAAATGAGCAGTTCTTC.

This sequence joins TRBV12-3 or TRBV12-4 and TRBJ2-1; D ambiguous. The CDR3 contains 13 residues. Trimming removed 6 bases from V and 9 bases from J, with 15 bases in between. This CDR3 is CASSHGQEGEQFF. CDR3 in DNA: TGTGCCAGCAGCCACGGTCAGGAAGGTGAGCAGTTCTTC.

The chain recombines TRBV6-6 with TRBJ1-2; D gene unclear. V lost 0 bases and J 2 bases, leaving 7 bases between the germline ends. Germline V gene data show CDR1 as MNHNY and CDR2 as SVGAGI (reference sequence). This CDR3 is 14 amino acids long. The CDR3 region is CASSYSGKNYGYTF. The DNA of the CDR3 is TGTGCCAGCAGTTACTCGGGGAAGAACTATGGCTACACCTTC.

This chain connects TRBV29-1 to TRBJ1-2, with a possible D match to TRBD1 (6 bases). The CDR3 runs 14 residues. The V and J ends lost 0 bases and 5 bases respectively, with 13 bases between them. Germline CDR1 and CDR2: SQVTM and ANQGSEA. The DNA for the CDR3 is TGCAGCGTTGAAGAAGGAAGTAGGGGGTATGGCTACACCTTC. Translating it yields CSVEEGSRGYGYTF.

The rearrangement uses TRBV12-3 or TRBV12-4 and TRBJ1-1; TRBD1 might be the D (5 bases). Between the trimmed V and J ends, which lost 7 bases and 0 bases, there was a span of 9 bases. The CDR3 loop spans 13 amino acids. CDR3 DNA sequence: TGTGCCAGCACTGGGACCGTGAACACTGAAGCTTTCTTT. Translation: CASTGTVNTEAFF.

Many counts were recorded for this clonotype. The chain employs TRBV7-2 and TRBJ1-4; D is perhaps TRBD1 (6 bases). CDR3 length: 11 amino acids. Trimming shortened V by 5 bases and J by 14 bases, and 12 bases separated the two germline ends. From germline, CDR1 is SGHTA and CDR2 FQGNSA. The CDR3 sequence is CASSGGQFLFF. CDR3 nucleotide sequence: TGTGCCAGCAGCGGGGGGCAGTTCCTGTTTTTT.